The table lists the clone carrying this T cell receptor beta chain with many counts. Antigen unknown. These data are taken from a study of CD8 T cells in ankylosing spondylitis. The authors made TCR beta libraries by quantitative 5'-RACE with molecular barcodes. A single record per CDR3 protein comes from TCRdb applying MiXCR to the 5' RACE reads. Of more than 650,000 distinct CDR3 sequences listed, 12% are singletons. Germline CDR1 is MNHEY and CDR2 is SVGEGT. CDR3 length: 16 residues. V was pared by 2 bases and J by 0 bases, with 8 bases between. Study-level results: Earlier authors reported some of these motif variants in reactive arthritis synovial fluid and blood. Significant enrichment of disease-linked clones was reported in matched ankylosing spondylitis synovial fluid. One TCR beta motif, made up of roughly 8 highly homologous variants, appeared characteristic of ankylosing spondylitis blood. Peripheral blood samples showed relatively rare disease-linked clones, and these clones were CD8+.

This clonotype was obtained from a male donor with ankylosing spondylitis. The rearrangement uses TRBV6-2 or TRBV6-3 and TRBJ2-6; D is unresolved. The sequenced sample was blood, either unsorted or a sorted T cell fraction (not recorded which). This chain's CDR3 is CASSYRRYSGANVLTF. CDR3 DNA sequence: TGTGCCAGCAGTTACCGCCGATACTCTGGGGCCAACGTCCTGACTTTC.